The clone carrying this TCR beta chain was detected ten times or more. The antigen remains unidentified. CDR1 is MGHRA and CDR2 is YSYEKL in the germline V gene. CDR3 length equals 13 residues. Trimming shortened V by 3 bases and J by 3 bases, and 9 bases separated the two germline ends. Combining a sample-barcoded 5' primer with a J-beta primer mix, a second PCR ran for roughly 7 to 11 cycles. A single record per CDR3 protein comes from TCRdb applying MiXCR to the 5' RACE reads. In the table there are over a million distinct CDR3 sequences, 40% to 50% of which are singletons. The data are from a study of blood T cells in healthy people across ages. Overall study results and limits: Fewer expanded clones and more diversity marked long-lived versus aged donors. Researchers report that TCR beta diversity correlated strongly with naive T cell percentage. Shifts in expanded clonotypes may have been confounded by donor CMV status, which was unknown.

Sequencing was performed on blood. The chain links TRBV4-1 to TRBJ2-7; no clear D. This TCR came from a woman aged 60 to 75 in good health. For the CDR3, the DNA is TGCGCCAGCAGCCAGGTCCCGGGCTACGAGCAGTACTTC. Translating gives CASSQVPGYEQYF.